This TCR beta chain was sequenced in a study of Ad26.COV2.S vaccination and SARS-CoV-2 variants. General study findings and limits: In TCR breadth and depth analyses, total T cell responses may have been underestimated. Vaccinated and placebo-treated recipients had similar non-spike TCR breadth. Among vaccine recipients, spike-specific TCR breadth exceeded that of placebo recipients.

This CDR3 region has 15 residues. Germline V gene data show CDR1 as SGHTA and CDR2 as FQGNSA. The V end lost 5 bases, the J end lost 5 bases, and 18 bases lay between the germline ends. Method: immunoSEQ multiplex PCR; TCRdb's copy keeps in-frame clones and lacks some. In the table there are over 110,000 clones, 75% to 90% of which are singletons. Comment on this clone: As yet, its antigen is unknown.

V usage is TRBV7-2 and J usage is TRBJ1-1, with D unclear. The material was peripheral blood, obtained after recovery from COVID-19. The clonotype originates from a human donor who had recovered from COVID-19. CDR3 coding DNA: TGTGCCAGCAGCCTACGACCCTCGGCGTGGACTGAAGCTTTCTTT. Its translation is CASSLRPSAWTEAFF. Variable domain in full (rest from reference TRBV7-2 and TRBJ1-1): GAGVSQSPSNKVTEKGKDVELRCDPISGHTALYWYRQSLGQGLEFLIYFQGNSAPDKSGLPSDRFSAERTGGSVSTLTIQRTQQEDSAVYLCASSLRPSAWTEAFFGQGTRLTVV.